The rows below give T cell receptor beta chains drawn from one sample of a study of blood T cell repertoires in COVID-19. Profiled with immunoSEQ multiplex PCR; TCRdb holds only in-frame clones, not every one. Of approximately 65,000 clones detected, less than 85% appear once; the ten largest clones hold 18%. Specimen: peripheral blood. These receptors were taken from a man aged 55-75 years with acute or convalescent COVID-19. The CDR3 runs from the conserved cysteine through the conserved F or W. The order of the fields is CDR3 protein, CDR3 DNA, clone size, V gene, D gene, J gene. A D gene is named only where the DNA matches it firmly. Not all rows give a size; the values are once, few, many and, for expanded clones, a class.

CASSSSTGNYGYTF	TGTGCCAGCAGTTCATCGACAGGGAACTATGGCTACACCTTC	once	TRBV2	TRBD1	TRBJ1-2
CASSPWGQVYEQYF	TGCGCCAGCAGCCCTTGGGGACAGGTTTACGAGCAGTACTTC	NA	TRBV5-1	TRBD1	TRBJ2-7
CASSPSPPSGITYNEQFF	TGTGCCAGTAGTCCATCCCCCCCTAGCGGCATTACCTACAATGAGCAGTTCTTC	once	TRBV19	TRBD2	TRBJ2-1
CASSLTSGYTGELFF	TGTGCCAGCAGCTTAACGTCAGGTTACACCGGGGAGCTGTTTTTT	NA	TRBV7-3	NA	TRBJ2-2
CASSLGLAGQETQYF	TGTGCCAGCAGCTTGGGGCTAGCGGGACAAGAGACCCAGTACTTC	NA	TRBV5-6	TRBD2	TRBJ2-5
CASSPISPSDRNTEAFF	TGTGCCAGCTCACCAATCTCCCCCTCGGACAGAAACACTGAAGCTTTCTTT	once	TRBV18	NA	TRBJ1-1
CASSTRDGRGNYGYTF	TGTGCCAGTAGTACCCGGGACGGGCGGGGTAACTATGGCTACACCTTC	NA	TRBV19	NA	TRBJ1-2
CASSLRTPLYEQYF	TGTGCCAGCAGCTTGAGAACGCCACTCTACGAGCAGTACTTC	few	TRBV11-2	NA	TRBJ2-7
CASSPGTAQETQYF	TGTGCTAGCAGCCCCGGGACAGCTCAAGAGACCCAGTACTTC	NA	TRBV7-7	TRBD1	TRBJ2-5
CASSTGQAGWETQYF	TGCGCCAGCAGCACTGGACAGGCCGGATGGGAGACCCAGTACTTC	NA	TRBV5-1	TRBD1	TRBJ2-5
CATRLAGKDEQFF	TGTGCCACCAGACTAGCGGGTAAAGATGAGCAGTTCTTC	once	TRBV24-1	TRBD2	TRBJ2-1
CAISPTRLAGAPDTQYF	TGTGCCATCAGCCCTACACGACTAGCGGGAGCCCCAGATACGCAGTATTTT	NA	TRBV10-3	TRBD2	TRBJ2-3
CSASRLAGGPLGNEQFF	TGCAGTGCTAGTCGGCTAGCGGGAGGGCCGTTGGGAAATGAGCAGTTCTTC	once	TRBV20-1	TRBD2	TRBJ2-1
CAWNDREQPQHF	TGTGCCTGGAATGACAGGGAACAGCCCCAGCATTTT	once	TRBV30	TRBD1	TRBJ1-5
CASSFYSRDSYNEQFF	TGTGCCAGCAGCTTCTACTCGCGAGACTCCTACAATGAGCAGTTCTTC	NA	TRBV9	NA	TRBJ2-1
CASSLQGETQYF	TGCGCCAGCAGCTTGCAGGGTGAGACCCAGTACTTC	NA	TRBV5-1	NA	TRBJ2-5
CASTKYQGVNEQFF	TGTGCCAGCACCAAATACCAGGGGGTCAATGAGCAGTTCTTC	NA	TRBV6-5	TRBD1	TRBJ2-1
CASSQHGGRASSYEQYF	TGTGCCAGCAGCCAGCACGGAGGACGGGCCAGCTCCTACGAGCAGTACTTC	NA	TRBV3-1/TRBV3-2	NA	TRBJ2-7
CASSSGVRGNNEQFF	TGCGCCAGCAGCTCGGGAGTCAGGGGGAACAATGAGCAGTTCTTC	once	TRBV5-1	NA	TRBJ2-1
CASSYSGQYYGYTF	TGTGCCAGCAGTTACTCCGGACAGTACTATGGCTACACCTTC	NA	TRBV6-5	NA	TRBJ1-2
CASSQDPTVYGYTF	TGTGCCAGCAGCCAAGATCCGACAGTCTATGGCTACACCTTC	NA	TRBV4-2	NA	TRBJ1-2
CASTANRQGLRHEQYF	TGTGCCAGCACCGCGAATCGACAGGGGTTACGCCACGAGCAGTACTTC	NA	TRBV3-1/TRBV3-2	TRBD1	TRBJ2-7
CASSLNRDGYTF	TGCGCCAGCAGCTTAAACAGGGACGGCTACACCTTC	NA	TRBV5-1	NA	TRBJ1-2
CASSPAGGRLNEQYF	TGTGCCAGCAGCCCAGCGGGAGGGCGATTAAACGAGCAGTACTTC	NA	TRBV5-4	TRBD2	TRBJ2-7
CASSFSTGIYGYTF	TGTGCCAGCAGCTTTTCGACAGGGATCTATGGCTACACCTTC	NA	TRBV7-2	TRBD1	TRBJ1-2
CASSIARAPNEQFF	TGTGCCAGTAGTATAGCGCGGGCCCCCAATGAGCAGTTCTTC	NA	TRBV19	NA	TRBJ2-1
CASSPSTSGLLTDTQYF	TGTGCCAGTAGTCCGTCGACTAGCGGCCTCCTCACAGATACGCAGTATTTT	NA	TRBV19	TRBD2	TRBJ2-3
CASSPRDPVPGAQYF	TGTGCCAGCAGCCCCCGGGACCCCGTACCAGGGGCGCAGTATTTT	once	TRBV27	NA	TRBJ2-3
CASSITSGSYNEQFF	TGCGCCAGCAGCATCACTAGCGGCTCCTACAATGAGCAGTTCTTC	NA	TRBV5-1	TRBD2	TRBJ2-1
CASRGTPGVKADTQYF	TGCGCCAGCAGGGGGACCCCAGGGGTGAAGGCAGATACGCAGTATTTT	few	TRBV5-1	NA	TRBJ2-3
CASSVDGFSNQPQHF	TGTGCCAGCAGCGTAGACGGTTTTAGCAATCAGCCCCAGCATTTT	NA	TRBV9	NA	TRBJ1-5
CASSKGGEGEAFF	TGTGCCAGTAGTAAAGGGGGCGAAGGTGAAGCTTTCTTT	NA	TRBV19	TRBD1	TRBJ1-1
CASSKDRQAGELFF	TGCGCCAGCAGCAAGGACAGGCAGGCCGGGGAGCTGTTTTTT	once	TRBV5-1	TRBD1	TRBJ2-2
CSVALKIDYGYTF	TGCAGCGTCGCCCTTAAAATAGACTATGGCTACACCTTC	few	TRBV29-1	NA	TRBJ1-2
CASSPRTGGGETQYF	TGTGCCAGTAGTCCTCGGACAGGGGGCGGTGAGACCCAGTACTTC	NA	TRBV19	TRBD1	TRBJ2-5
CASSGGQLGAIAEAFF	TGTGCCAGCAGTGGGGGACAGTTGGGGGCAATAGCTGAAGCTTTCTTT	few	TRBV2	TRBD1	TRBJ1-1
CASSLTAGVGTGELFF	TGTGCCAGCAGCTTGACGGCAGGGGTGGGAACCGGGGAGCTGTTTTTT	once	TRBV5-6	NA	TRBJ2-2